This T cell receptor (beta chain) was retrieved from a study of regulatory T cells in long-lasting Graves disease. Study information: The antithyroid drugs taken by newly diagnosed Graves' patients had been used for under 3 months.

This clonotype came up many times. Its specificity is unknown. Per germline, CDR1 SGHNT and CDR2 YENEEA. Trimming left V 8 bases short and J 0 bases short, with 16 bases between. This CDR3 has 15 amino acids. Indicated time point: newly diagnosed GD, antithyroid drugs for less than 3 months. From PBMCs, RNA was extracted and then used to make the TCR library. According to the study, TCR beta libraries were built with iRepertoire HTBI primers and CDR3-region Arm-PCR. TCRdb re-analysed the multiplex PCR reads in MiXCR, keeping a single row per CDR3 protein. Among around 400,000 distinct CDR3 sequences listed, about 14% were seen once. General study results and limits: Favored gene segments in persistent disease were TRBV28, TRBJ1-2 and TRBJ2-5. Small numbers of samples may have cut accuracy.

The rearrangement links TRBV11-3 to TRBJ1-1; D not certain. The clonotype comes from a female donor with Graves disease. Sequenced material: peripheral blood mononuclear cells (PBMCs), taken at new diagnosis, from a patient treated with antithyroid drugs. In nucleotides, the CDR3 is TGTGCCAGCCCTCCGGCAGGCTCCTTGAACACTGAAGCTTTCTTT. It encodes CASPPAGSLNTEAFF.